The 30 T cell receptor beta chains below come from one sample, sequenced in a study of identical twins. TCRdb re-called the 5' RACE reads through MiXCR, storing one row per CDR3 protein. The data show 400,000 to 600,000 distinct CDR3 sequences, approximately 20% seen once. The same sample was also studied in work on yellow fever vaccine responses in identical twins.

Sequencing was carried out using CD4+ T cells sorted from blood. The receptor set was obtained from a woman in her late teens or twenties in good health.

The chain is built from TRBV11-2 and TRBJ2-1, with 10 nucleotides matching TRBD2. V was pared by 4 bases and J by 7 bases, with 10 bases of the junction left unmatched. The CDR3 extends over 16 amino acids. CDR1 is SGHAT, CDR2 FQNNGV, per germline. The CDR3 region has the DNA TGTGCCAGCAGCTCACAGCGGGGGGGCTTAGGGAATGAGCAGTTCTTC. It encodes CASSSQRGGLGNEQFF.

The V and J genes are TRBV20-1 and TRBJ2-3, with D unclear. V dropped 6 bases and J dropped 0 bases, with 7 bases sitting between them. Looked up from germline, CDR1 is DFQATT and CDR2 is SNEGSKA (reference sequence). This CDR3 region has 12 residues. DNA for the CDR3: TGCAGTGCCTGGCGGAGCACAGATACGCAGTATTTT. Protein product: CSAWRSTDTQYF.

There are a few counts of this clonotype. V and J are TRBV25-1 and TRBJ2-1; 13 nucleotides line up with TRBD2. Germline V gene sequence: CDR1 MGHDK, CDR2 SYGVNS. The CDR3 has 15 amino acids. Trimming removed 4 bases from V and 5 bases from J; junction bases left unmatched: 2. The CDR3 DNA is TGTGCCAGCAGTGTACTAGCGGGGGGGCACAATGAGCAGTTCTTC. As protein: CASSVLAGGHNEQFF.

This CDR3 reads CAISPSGLAGDEQYF. In DNA, the CDR3 is TGTGCCATCAGTCCCAGTGGACTAGCGGGGGACGAGCAGTACTTC. This chain joins TRBV10-3 and TRBJ2-7, with TRBD2 identical over 13 bases. Germline CDR1 reads ENHRY; CDR2 reads SYGVKD. V was clipped by 5 bases and J by 5 bases; unmatched bases: 6. The CDR3 contains 15 residues.

This clonotype was detected a few times. The chain employs TRBV4-1 and TRBJ2-2; 7 nucleotides match TRBD2. Looked up from germline, CDR1 is MGHRA and CDR2 is YSYEKL. The junction had 5 bases not matched to a gene; V was cut back by 4 bases and J by 6 bases. The CDR3 runs 14 residues. CDR3 amino acids: CASSRLTSPGELFF. DNA of the CDR3: TGCGCCAGCAGCCGCCTGACTAGCCCCGGGGAGCTGTTTTTT.

In this sample, this clonotype turned up a few times. The V gene is TRBV6-1, the J gene TRBJ2-1; D gene uncertain. This CDR3 region has 16 residues. The germline CDR1 and CDR2 sequences are MNHNS and SASEGT. The V gene lost 6 bases and the J gene lost 0 bases, with 15 bases spanning the gap. The CDR3 region has the DNA TGTGCCAGCAGCCCTTGGGGTGAAAGCTCCTACAATGAGCAGTTCTTC. This sequence encodes CASSPWGESSYNEQFF.

There are a few counts of this clonotype. The chain is built from TRBV7-2 and TRBJ2-3; TRBD2 aligns across 8 bases. The CDR3 has 16 amino acids. Trimming at V came to 6 bases and at J to 4 bases, leaving 12 bases not matched to a gene. Germline V gives CDR1 SGHTA, CDR2 FQGNSA. The CDR3 sequence: CASRSTGTSSADTQYF. The CDR3 DNA is TGTGCCAGCAGGAGTACCGGGACTAGTTCTGCAGATACGCAGTATTTT.

The chain is built from TRBV5-6 and TRBJ2-2, with a tentative D call TRBD2 (7 bases). Trimming pared 0 bases from V and 6 bases from J, leaving 15 bases between. The CDR3 totals 16 residues. CDR1 is SGHDT and CDR2 is YYEEEE in the germline V gene. CDR3 DNA: TGTGCCAGCAGCTTGGTAGGGGGAGGGCCAGCCGGGGAGCTGTTTTTT. This translates into CASSLVGGGPAGELFF.

V gene TRBV10-3 combines with J gene TRBJ2-2, with D hard to call. The germline CDR1 and CDR2 sequences are ENHRY and SYGVKD. This CDR3 spans 12 amino acids. Trimming took 10 bases from V and 5 from J, leaving 11 bases between them. The CDR3 spells CATRMGTGELFF. The CDR3 DNA is TGTGCCACCCGTATGGGTACCGGGGAGCTGTTTTTT.

As DNA, the CDR3 is TGTGCCAGCAGGCCTAGCGGGAAATACGAGCAGTACTTC. Translated: CASRPSGKYEQYF. V gene TRBV2 combines with J gene TRBJ2-7; 9 nucleotides match TRBD2. The germline gives CDR1 SNHLY, CDR2 FYNNEI. V dropped 6 bases and J dropped 4; count of bases not matched to a gene: 4. The CDR3 extends over 13 amino acids.

This clonotype was observed a few times. V gene TRBV11-3 combines with J gene TRBJ1-1; D gene uncertain. V gave up 1 base and J gave up 5 bases, with 5 bases separating them. CDR3 length: 12 amino acids. The V gene's germline CDR1 is SGHNT and CDR2 YENEEA. The DNA of the CDR3 is TGTGCCAGCAGCTTAGTGGTAACTGAAGCTTTCTTT. This sequence encodes CASSLVVTEAFF.

In its sample, this clonotype was seen a few times. The J gene is TRBJ2-4, the V gene TRBV12-3 or TRBV12-4; tentatively, D is TRBD1 (6 bases). This CDR3 is 15 amino acids long. V shed 5 bases and J shed 7 bases, with 18 bases lying between them. In DNA, the CDR3 is TGTGCCAGCAGTACGGGACAAGGTCCCCAGAACATTCAGTACTTC. Protein sequence: CASSTGQGPQNIQYF.

This rearrangement joins TRBV10-2 to TRBJ2-1; 7 nucleotides align to TRBD2. This CDR3 has 14 residues. V was clipped by 7 bases and J by 3 bases; unmatched bases: 6. Germline V CDR1 and CDR2: WSHSY, SAAADI. The CDR3 reads CASTPSGYYNEQFF. In DNA form, the CDR3 reads TGCGCCAGCACGCCTAGCGGTTACTACAATGAGCAGTTCTTC.

The chain employs TRBV19 and TRBJ2-2; tentative D call: TRBD1 (6 bases). V was pared by 4 bases and J by 6 bases, with 9 bases between. Germline V CDR1 and CDR2: LNHDA, SQIVND (reference sequence). The CDR3 covers 13 residues. The DNA of the CDR3 is TGTGCCAGTAGTACTCAGGGGTCCGGGGAGCTGTTTTTT. Translated, it gives CASSTQGSGELFF.

This chain uses TRBV29-1 with TRBJ2-2; no clear D. Trimming took off 5 bases at V and 3 bases at J, with 4 bases between the two ends. This CDR3 spans 11 amino acids. CDR1 and CDR2 (germline): SQVTM, ANQGSEA. CDR3 nucleotide sequence: TGCAGCGTTTCATACACCGGGGAGCTGTTTTTT. It translates to CSVSYTGELFF.

The chain recombines TRBV28 with TRBJ2-5, with 11 bases identical to TRBD1. With 4 bases clipped from V and 1 base from J, the junction kept 5 bases outside the gene matches. Per germline, CDR1 MDHEN and CDR2 SYDVKM. The CDR3 spans 16 residues. The CDR3 here is CASSSPGQGGQETQYF. For the CDR3, the DNA is TGTGCCAGCAGTTCCCCGGGACAGGGGGGCCAAGAGACCCAGTACTTC.

The chain joins TRBV20-1 to TRBJ2-7; TRBD2 matches 9 bases. CDR1 is DFQATT, CDR2 SNEGSKA, per germline (reference sequence). The V and J ends lost 5 bases and 0 bases, in that order; junction bases with no gene match: 8. This CDR3 comprises 15 residues. The CDR3 loop is CSAGSFSGGSYEQYF. Here the CDR3 DNA reads TGCAGTGCTGGCTCCTTTAGCGGGGGCTCCTACGAGCAGTACTTC.

In its sample, this clonotype was seen a few times. J is TRBJ2-3 and V is TRBV29-1; D possibly corresponds to TRBD1 (7 bases). The CDR3 has 14 residues. Trimming shortened V by 5 bases and J by 3 bases, and 15 bases separated the two germline ends. CDR1 and CDR2 (germline): SQVTM, ANQGSEA. CDR3 coding DNA: TGCAGCGTTCGGGCAGGGGGACTTACAGATACGCAGTATTTT. Translation: CSVRAGGLTDTQYF.

The rearrangement links TRBV5-1 to TRBJ2-5, with a possible D match to TRBD1 (5 bases). CDR3 length equals 14 residues. The germline CDR1 and CDR2 sequences are SGHRS and YFSETQ. V was clipped by 4 bases and J by 5 bases, with 15 bases between them. CDR3 sequence: CASSRDSSGETQYF. CDR3 nucleotide sequence: TGCGCCAGCAGCCGCGACAGTTCAGGGGAGACCCAGTACTTC.

V is TRBV28 and J is TRBJ2-1, with unresolved D. V lost 4 bases to trimming and J lost 12 bases, with 22 bases between them. The CDR3 length is 15 residues. CDR1 MDHEN and CDR2 SYDVKM come from the germline V gene. The CDR3 nucleotides read TGTGCCAGCAGTTCCCCCCGGGCCAGCACTTTTATGCAGTTCTTC. It is translated as CASSSPRASTFMQFF.

The chain couples TRBV5-1 to TRBJ2-3; TRBD2 aligns across 11 bases. V shed 3 bases and J 10 bases; nucleotides not matched to a gene: 13. The CDR3 length is 16 residues. The germline V gene has CDR1 SGHRS and CDR2 YFSETQ. The CDR3 spells CASSSQVAGGPSAQYF. As DNA, the CDR3 is TGCGCCAGCAGCTCGCAGGTAGCGGGAGGGCCCTCCGCGCAGTATTTT.

This clonotype was picked up a small number of times. J is TRBJ2-7 and V is TRBV12-3 or TRBV12-4; TRBD1 might be the D (6 bases). The CDR3 spans 13 residues. Trimming took off 4 bases at V and 3 bases at J, with 10 bases between the two ends. For the CDR3, the DNA is TGTGCCAGCAGTTACGGACAGATCTACGAGCAGTACTTC. It translates to CASSYGQIYEQYF.

In this sample, this clonotype turned up a few times. The chain links TRBV12-3 or TRBV12-4 to TRBJ1-5; D perhaps matches TRBD1 (5 bases). This CDR3 is built from 13 residues. Trimming pared 3 bases from V and 9 bases from J, leaving 12 bases between. The CDR3 DNA reads TGTGCCAGCAGTTTCGGGGGGTGGCGGCCCCAGCATTTT. Its protein product is CASSFGGWRPQHF.

The chain combines TRBV29-1 with TRBJ2-3; TRBD2 matches 7 bases. Germline CDR1 is SQVTM and CDR2 is ANQGSEA. J was trimmed by 6 bases and V by 3 bases; bases with no gene match: 15. There are 16 residues in the CDR3. The CDR3 spells CSVDHPLTSERDTQYF. The CDR3 DNA reads as TGCAGCGTTGATCACCCTCTAACTAGCGAAAGGGATACGCAGTATTTT.

This chain links TRBV15 with TRBJ2-7; D ambiguous. The V gene lost 0 bases and the J gene lost 3 bases, with 9 bases spanning the gap. The CDR3 sequence is 14 residues long. Germline assignment: CDR1 LNHNV and CDR2 YYDKDF (reference sequence). CDR3 loop: CATSREKIGYEQYF. CDR3 in DNA: TGTGCCACCAGCAGAGAGAAGATTGGCTACGAGCAGTACTTC.

The chain employs TRBV6-5 and TRBJ1-1; 8 bases map to TRBD1. Germline values: CDR1 MNHEY, CDR2 SVGAGI. The trim removed 2 bases at V and 7 bases at J, leaving 9 bases unmatched. CDR3 length: 15 residues. CDR3 coding DNA: TGTGCCAGCAGTTACGGACAGGGTAGGACGGATGAAGCTTTCTTT. Amino acid sequence: CASSYGQGRTDEAFF.

The chain joins TRBV12-3 or TRBV12-4 to TRBJ2-7; the match to TRBD2 covers 7 bases. The ends lost 3 bases at V and 3 bases at J; junction bases unmatched: 5. This CDR3 contains 14 residues. Written as DNA, the CDR3 is TGTGCCAGCAGTTTCCGGCTAGCGGACTACGAGCAGTACTTC. Its protein product is CASSFRLADYEQYF.

This clonotype occurred a few times. This chain uses TRBV6-1 with TRBJ2-1; unclear D gene. The CDR3 has 12 amino acids. V was shortened by 0 bases and J by 7 bases, with 4 bases between the two germline ends. CDR1 is MNHNS, CDR2 SASEGT, per germline. In DNA, the CDR3 is TGTGCCAGCAGTGAAGCCTGGAATGAGCAGTTCTTC. This gives the protein CASSEAWNEQFF.

The chain recombines TRBV5-1 with TRBJ2-7; 7 bases align to TRBD1. CDR1 is SGHRS and CDR2 is YFSETQ in the germline V gene. The CDR3 runs 18 residues. The V and J ends lost 0 bases and 1 base, in that order; junction bases with no gene match: 13. The CDR3 loop is CASSLGRGQPDRSYEQYF. The CDR3 DNA follows: TGCGCCAGCAGCTTGGGAAGGGGACAGCCGGACCGATCCTACGAGCAGTACTTC.

This clonotype was seen a handful of times. The chain combines TRBV4-2 with TRBJ1-1, with 7 positions matching TRBD1. J gave up 2 bases and V 4 bases, and 28 bases lay outside the gene matches. The germline V gene encodes CDR1 LGHNA and CDR2 YNFKEQ. CDR3 size: 22 residues. CDR3 sequence (DNA): TGTGCCAGCAGCCTATTTAGGGTCAGACAGGGACAGAGCATCCGAACCAACACTGAAGCTTTCTTT. As protein: CASSLFRVRQGQSIRTNTEAFF.